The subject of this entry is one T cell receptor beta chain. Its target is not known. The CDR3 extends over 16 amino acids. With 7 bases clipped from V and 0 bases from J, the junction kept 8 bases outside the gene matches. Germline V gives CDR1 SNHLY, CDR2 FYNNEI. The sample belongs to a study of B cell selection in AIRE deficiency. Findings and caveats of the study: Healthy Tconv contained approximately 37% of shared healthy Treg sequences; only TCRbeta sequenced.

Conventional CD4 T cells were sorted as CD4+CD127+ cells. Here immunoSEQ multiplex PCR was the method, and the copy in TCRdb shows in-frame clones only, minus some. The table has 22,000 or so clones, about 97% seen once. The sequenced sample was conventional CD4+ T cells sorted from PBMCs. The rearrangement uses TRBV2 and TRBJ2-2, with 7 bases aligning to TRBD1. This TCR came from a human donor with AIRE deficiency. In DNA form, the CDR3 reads TGTGCCAGCAAGCCCCTAGGGGGCTCGAACACCGGGGAGCTGTTTTTT. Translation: CASKPLGGSNTGELFF. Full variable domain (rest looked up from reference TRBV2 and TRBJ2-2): EPEVTQTPSHQVTQMGQEVILRCVPISNHLYFYWYRQILGQKVEFLVSFYNNEISEKSEIFDDQFSVERPDGSNFTLKIRSTKLEDSAMYFCASKPLGGSNTGELFFGEGSRLTVL.